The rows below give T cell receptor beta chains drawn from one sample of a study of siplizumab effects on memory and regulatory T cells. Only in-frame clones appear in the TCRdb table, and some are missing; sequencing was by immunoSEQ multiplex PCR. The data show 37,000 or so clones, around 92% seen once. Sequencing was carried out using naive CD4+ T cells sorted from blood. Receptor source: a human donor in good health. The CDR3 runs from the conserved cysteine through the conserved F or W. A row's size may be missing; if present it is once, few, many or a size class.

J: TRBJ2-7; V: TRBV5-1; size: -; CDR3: CASSLDVSYEQYF
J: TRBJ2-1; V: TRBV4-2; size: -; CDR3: CASSQETSGGTDEQFF
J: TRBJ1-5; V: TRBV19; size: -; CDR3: CASSPEASQRQPQHF
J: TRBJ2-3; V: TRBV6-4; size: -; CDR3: CASSDYGYTDTQYF
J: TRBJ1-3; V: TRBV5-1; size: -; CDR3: CASSSGQGHTIYF
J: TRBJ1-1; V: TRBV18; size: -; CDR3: CASSPLSGAEAFF
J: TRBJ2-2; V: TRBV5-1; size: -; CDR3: CASSLGAGTRRGAGELFF
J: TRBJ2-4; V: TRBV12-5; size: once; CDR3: CASGAQMLAKNIQYF
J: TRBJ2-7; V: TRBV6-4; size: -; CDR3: CASSDSSGGQDPSYEQYF
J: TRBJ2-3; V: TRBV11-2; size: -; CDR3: CASSLRRGGTDTQYF
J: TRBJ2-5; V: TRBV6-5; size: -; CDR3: CASSYGSGGTQETQYF
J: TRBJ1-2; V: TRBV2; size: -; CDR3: CASSETGQVIYGYTF
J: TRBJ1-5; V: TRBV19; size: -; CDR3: CASSQGRGQPQHF
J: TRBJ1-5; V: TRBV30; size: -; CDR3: CAWSLGDSAQHF
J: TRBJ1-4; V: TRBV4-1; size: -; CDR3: CASSQGRQGRNEKLFF
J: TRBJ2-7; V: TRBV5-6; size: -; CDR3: CASSLDLEQYF
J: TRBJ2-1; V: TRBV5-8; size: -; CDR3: CASSLAYYNEQFF
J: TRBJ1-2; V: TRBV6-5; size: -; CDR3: CASYTGLNYGYTF
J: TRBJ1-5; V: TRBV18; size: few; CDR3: CASSPGENQPQHF
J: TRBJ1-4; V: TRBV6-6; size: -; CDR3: CASARRGEKLFF
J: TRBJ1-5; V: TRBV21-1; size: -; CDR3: CASSPTGGAIEGNQPQHF
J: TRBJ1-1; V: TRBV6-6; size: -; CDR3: CASSPSNLKPEAFF
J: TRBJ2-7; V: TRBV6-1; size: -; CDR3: CASRRAGETGYEQYF
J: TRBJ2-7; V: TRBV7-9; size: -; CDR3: CASSTEGYEQYF
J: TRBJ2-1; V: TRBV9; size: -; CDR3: CASSVASGLYNEQFF
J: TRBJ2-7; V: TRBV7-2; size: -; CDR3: CASSPDRAGGQQHF
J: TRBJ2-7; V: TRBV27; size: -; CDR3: CASSLSPSYEQYF
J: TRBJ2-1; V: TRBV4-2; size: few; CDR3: CASSQSLAGGANEQFF
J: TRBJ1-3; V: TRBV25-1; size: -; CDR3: CASSDAGDSGNTIYF
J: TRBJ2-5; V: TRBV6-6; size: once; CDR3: CASSTPPAGGQETQYF
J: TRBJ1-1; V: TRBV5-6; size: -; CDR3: CASSLGRAGEAFF
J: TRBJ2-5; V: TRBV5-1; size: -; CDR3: CASSLLAGGLGETQYF
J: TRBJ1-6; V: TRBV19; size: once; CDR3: CASSDGGGSSYNSPLHF
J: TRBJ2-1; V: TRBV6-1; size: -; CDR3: CASSEGQGGEQFF
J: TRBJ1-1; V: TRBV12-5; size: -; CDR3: CASALGPRDTEAFF
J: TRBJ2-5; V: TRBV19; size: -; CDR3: CASSRENQETQYF
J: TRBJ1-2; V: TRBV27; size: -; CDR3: CASSLNGQGTGYTF
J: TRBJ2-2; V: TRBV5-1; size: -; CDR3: CASNRVGTGELFF
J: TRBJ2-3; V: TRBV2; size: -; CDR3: CASSVTDTQYF
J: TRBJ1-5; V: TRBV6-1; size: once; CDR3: CAANQGQRGNQPQHF
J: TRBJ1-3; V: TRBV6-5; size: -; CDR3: CASSRTPTGNTIYF
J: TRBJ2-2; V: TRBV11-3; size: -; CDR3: CASSFQGTNTGELFF
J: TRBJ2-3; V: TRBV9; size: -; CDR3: CASSVGNGYSTDTQYF
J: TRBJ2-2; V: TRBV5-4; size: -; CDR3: CASTTAGGPTGELFF
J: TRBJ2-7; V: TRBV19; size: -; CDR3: CASTSSGGTYEQYF
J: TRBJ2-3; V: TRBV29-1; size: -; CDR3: CSVGGGSTDTQYF
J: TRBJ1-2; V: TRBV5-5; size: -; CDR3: CASSLAMSHGYTF
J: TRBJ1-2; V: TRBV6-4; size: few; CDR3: CASSTWPSLYGYTF
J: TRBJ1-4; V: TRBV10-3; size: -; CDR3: CAIRPDREGEKLFF